These 5 T cell receptor beta chains were all obtained from the same sample, sequenced in a study of Graves' ophthalmopathy and Graves' hyperthyroidism. Using RNA transcripts, the TCR beta CDR3 regions were amplified. Second-round multiplex PCR came after first-round RT-PCR with HTBI primers. MiXCR was run by TCRdb on the multiplex PCR reads, yielding one entry per CDR3 protein. The sample includes about 400,000 distinct CDR3 sequences, 15% to 20% of them seen just once. The sample consisted of peripheral blood. These TCRs come from a woman younger than 35 with Graves' ophthalmopathy.

This clonotype was observed at least ten times. The chain recombines TRBV20-1 with TRBJ1-2, with 7 bases fitting TRBD1. J gave up 7 bases and V 0 bases, and 8 bases lay outside the gene matches. Germline lookup yields CDR1 DFQATT and CDR2 SNEGSKA (reference sequence). The CDR3 sequence is 14 residues long. Here the CDR3 reads CSARDEGARGGYTF. CDR3 bases: TGCAGTGCTAGAGATGAGGGGGCGCGCGGTGGCTACACCTTC.

This clonotype has at least ten counts. J is TRBJ2-5 and V is TRBV20-1; D is perhaps TRBD1 (5 bases). Trimming cost V 0 bases and J 2 bases, with 10 bases left between them. This CDR3 spans 14 amino acids. The germline gives CDR1 DFQATT, CDR2 SNEGSKA (reference sequence). The CDR3 reads CSARDSGIQETQYF. The CDR3 nucleotides are TGCAGTGCTAGAGATTCAGGGATACAAGAGACCCAGTACTTC.

This clonotype has ten or more counts. The chain joins TRBV4-2 to TRBJ1-1; no clear D gene. The CDR3 consists of 12 residues. V dropped 10 bases and J dropped 5 bases, with 14 bases sitting between them. CDR1 is LGHNA, CDR2 YNFKEQ, per germline. The CDR3 protein is CATGGDRTEAFF. CDR3 sequence (DNA): TGTGCCACGGGCGGGGATCGGACTGAAGCTTTCTTT.

This sequence joins TRBV11-1 and TRBJ2-5; D call uncertain. With 2 bases removed from V and 4 bases from J, the gap between germline ends came to 8 bases. The length of the CDR3 is 13 residues. Germline V gene lookup returns CDR1 SGHAT and CDR2 FQDESV (reference sequence). The CDR3 sequence is CASSLRKGETQYF. The CDR3 DNA follows: TGTGCCAGCAGCTTACGGAAGGGAGAGACCCAGTACTTC.

This clonotype has a count of ten or more. V gene TRBV11-1 combines with J gene TRBJ1-5, with D perhaps TRBD1 (5 bases). This CDR3 is built from 16 residues. Germline loops: CDR1 SGHAT, CDR2 FQDESV (reference sequence). V dropped 4 bases and J dropped 4 bases, with 17 bases sitting between them. The CDR3 region is CASSSLARGLNQPQHF. Here the CDR3 DNA reads TGTGCCAGCAGCTCTCTGGCCCGGGGCCTAAATCAGCCCCAGCATTTT.